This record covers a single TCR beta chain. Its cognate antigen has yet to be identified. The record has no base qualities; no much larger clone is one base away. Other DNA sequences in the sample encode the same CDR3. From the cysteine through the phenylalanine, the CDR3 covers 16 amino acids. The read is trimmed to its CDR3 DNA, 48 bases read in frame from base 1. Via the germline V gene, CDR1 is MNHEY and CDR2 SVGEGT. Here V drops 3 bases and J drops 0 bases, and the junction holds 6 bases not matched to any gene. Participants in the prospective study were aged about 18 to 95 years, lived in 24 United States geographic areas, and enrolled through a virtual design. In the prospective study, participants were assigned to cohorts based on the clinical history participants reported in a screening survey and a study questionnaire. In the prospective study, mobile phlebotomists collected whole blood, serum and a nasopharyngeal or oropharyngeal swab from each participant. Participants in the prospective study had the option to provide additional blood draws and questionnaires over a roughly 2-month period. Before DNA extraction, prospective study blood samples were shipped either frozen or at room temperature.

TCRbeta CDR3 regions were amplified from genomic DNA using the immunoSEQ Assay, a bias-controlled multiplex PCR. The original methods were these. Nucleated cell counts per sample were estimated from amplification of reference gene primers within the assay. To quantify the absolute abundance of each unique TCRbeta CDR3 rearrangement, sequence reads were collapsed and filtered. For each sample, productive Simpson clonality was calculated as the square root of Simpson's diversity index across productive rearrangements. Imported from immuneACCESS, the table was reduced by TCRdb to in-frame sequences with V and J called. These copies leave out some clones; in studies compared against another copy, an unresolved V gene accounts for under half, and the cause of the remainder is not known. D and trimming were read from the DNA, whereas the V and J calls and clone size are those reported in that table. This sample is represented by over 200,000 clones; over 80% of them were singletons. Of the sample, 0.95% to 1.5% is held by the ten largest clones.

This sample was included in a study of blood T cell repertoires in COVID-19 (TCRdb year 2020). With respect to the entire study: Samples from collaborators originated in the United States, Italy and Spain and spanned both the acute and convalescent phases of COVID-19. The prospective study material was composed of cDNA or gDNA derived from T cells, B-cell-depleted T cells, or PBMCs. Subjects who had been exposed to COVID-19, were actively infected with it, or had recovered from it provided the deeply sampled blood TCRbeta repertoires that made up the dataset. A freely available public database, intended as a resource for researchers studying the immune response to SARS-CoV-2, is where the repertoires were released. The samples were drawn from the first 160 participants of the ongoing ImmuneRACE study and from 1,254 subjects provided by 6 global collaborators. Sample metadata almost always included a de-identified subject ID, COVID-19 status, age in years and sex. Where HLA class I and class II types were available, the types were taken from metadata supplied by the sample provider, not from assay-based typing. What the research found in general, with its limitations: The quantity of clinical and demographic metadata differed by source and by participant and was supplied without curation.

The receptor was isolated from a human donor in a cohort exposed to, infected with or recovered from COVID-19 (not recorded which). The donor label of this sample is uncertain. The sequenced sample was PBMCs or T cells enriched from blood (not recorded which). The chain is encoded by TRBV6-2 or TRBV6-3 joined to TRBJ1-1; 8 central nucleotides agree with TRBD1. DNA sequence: TGTGCCAGCAGTTATCCTGGACAGGGACTGAACACTGAAGCTTTCTTT. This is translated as CASSYPGQGLNTEAFF.